A selection of T cell receptor beta chains follows, all from one sample in a study of blood T cell repertoires in COVID-19. Profiled with immunoSEQ multiplex PCR; TCRdb holds only in-frame clones, not every one. Among around 230,000 clones listed, around 80% were seen once. The sequenced sample was peripheral blood. These receptors were taken from a woman in her fifties or sixties with acute or convalescent COVID-19. Each CDR3 is given with its conserved first and last residue. The D gene is left open where the match is weak. Size values are once, few and many counts, or a class for expanded clones, and some rows have none.

TRBV12-3/TRBV12-4	-	TRBJ1-2	-	TGTGCCAGCAGCCGGACAGTCGACTATGGCTACACCTTC	CASSRTVDYGYTF
TRBV6-5	-	TRBJ1-2	TRBD1	TGTGCCAGCAGTTACTTGACAGGGGCGCCCGATGGCTACACCTTC	CASSYLTGAPDGYTF
TRBV19	few	TRBJ1-2	-	TGTGCCAGTACTCTCCGACAGCCTGCTAACTATGGCTACACCTTC	CASTLRQPANYGYTF
TRBV3-1/TRBV3-2	-	TRBJ2-3	TRBD2	TGTGCCAGCAGCCAGGAGTCTCTCGGGAATAGCGGGGGGGGCACAGATACGCAGTATTTT	CASSQESLGNSGGGTDTQYF
TRBV7-2	few	TRBJ2-7	TRBD1	TGTGCCAGCAGCCTCGGACAGGGGAAAACCTACGAGCAGTACTTC	CASSLGQGKTYEQYF
TRBV5-5	-	TRBJ2-1	-	TGTGCCAGCAGCTTCGGGACAATCAATGAGCAGTTCTTC	CASSFGTINEQFF
TRBV7-2	-	TRBJ2-5	TRBD2	TGTGCCAGCAGCCCCCCAGGTAGCGGGGGGGAGACCCAGTACTTC	CASSPPGSGGETQYF
TRBV24-1	few	TRBJ2-3	-	TGTGCCACCAGCGCGCTAGCGACTTTGGGCACAGATACGCAGTATTTT	CATSALATLGTDTQYF
TRBV7-9	-	TRBJ2-7	-	TGTGCCAGCACCAGGACAGATTCCTACGAGCAGTACTTC	CASTRTDSYEQYF
TRBV2	-	TRBJ2-7	TRBD1	TGTGCCAGTACAGGGGTCGGCTACGAGCAGTACTTC	CASTGVGYEQYF
TRBV14	-	TRBJ2-2	TRBD2	TGTGCCAGCAGCCAAGAAAATGTCGGACTAGCGGGCACCGGGGAGCTGTTTTTT	CASSQENVGLAGTGELFF
TRBV28	-	TRBJ1-2	-	TGTGCCAGCTCGGGAAAAAGCGGGGCCGCAACTAACTATGGCTACACCTTC	CASSGKSGAATNYGYTF
TRBV11-2	-	TRBJ2-7	TRBD1	TGTGCCAGCAGCTCATGGACAGGGGACTACGAGCAGTACTTC	CASSSWTGDYEQYF
TRBV4-1	-	TRBJ2-7	-	TGCGCCAGCAGCCAAGATAGGACTTCGACCGCCTACGAGCAGTACTTC	CASSQDRTSTAYEQYF
TRBV5-1	-	TRBJ2-3	-	TGCGCCAGCAGCAGTACAGGGAGGGGAGATACGCAGTATTTT	CASSSTGRGDTQYF
TRBV12-3/TRBV12-4	-	TRBJ1-2	-	TGTGCCAGCAGTTTAGGGCCCATGGGCTACACCTTC	CASSLGPMGYTF
TRBV10-2	-	TRBJ2-6	TRBD2	TGCGCCACCGGGGGGACTGGGGCCAACGTCCTGACTTTC	CATGGTGANVLTF